This T cell receptor beta chain was recovered during a study of blood T cell repertoires in COVID-19 (dated by TCRdb to 2019 to 2021). Background for the entire study: Collaborator samples came from the United States, Italy and Spain and covered acute and convalescent phases of COVID-19. The material from the prospective study consisted of cDNA or gDNA derived from T cells, B-cell-depleted T cells, or PBMCs. The dataset comprised deeply sampled blood TCRbeta repertoires from subjects exposed to, actively infected with, or recovered from COVID-19. The repertoires were made available in a free public database intended to serve as a resource for research on the immune response to SARS-CoV-2. The samples were drawn from the first 160 participants of the ongoing ImmuneRACE study and from 1,254 subjects provided by 6 global collaborators. A de-identified subject ID, COVID-19 status, age in years and sex were almost always included in the sample metadata. Where available, HLA class I and class II types were taken from metadata supplied by the sample provider and were not determined by assay-based typing.

As regards this clone: The antigen this receptor binds is unknown. Base qualities were left out, and no much larger clone turns up one base away.

The CDR3, cysteine through phenylalanine, is 13 amino acids long. Only CDR3 DNA is held: 39 bases, read in frame from base 1. V is pared back by 3 bases and J by 6 bases, with 10 bases lying between the germline termini. The germline V gene (reference sequence) provides CDR1 SGHNT and CDR2 YYREEE. Each collaborating institution followed its own protocols to collect whole blood in K2EDTA tubes. For TCRbeta analysis, collaborators shipped samples as frozen whole blood, isolated PBMCs, or DNA extracted from either of those sample types. TCRbeta CDR3 regions were amplified from genomic DNA using the immunoSEQ Assay, a bias-controlled multiplex PCR. In the source study's methods: Within the assay, amplification of reference gene primers was used to estimate how many nucleated cells each sample contained. To quantify the absolute abundance of each unique TCRbeta CDR3 rearrangement, sequence reads were collapsed and filtered. For each sample, productive Simpson clonality was calculated as the square root of Simpson's diversity index over productive rearrangements. TCRdb re-hosts the immuneACCESS table, in-frame sequences only. Its copies lack some clones; in the studies checked, an unresolved V gene accounts for under half of them, and the cause for the rest is not known. For V, J and clone size, that table is used; D and trimming come from the DNA. The sample has about 63,000 clones on record, about 81% of them singletons. Of the sample, approximately 12% falls within the top ten clones.

Points the paper makes about the study in general: The quantity of clinical and demographic metadata differed by source and by participant and was supplied without curation.

Material for sequencing was peripheral blood. The sequence joins TRBV5-4 to TRBJ2-1, with no reliable assignment of the D segment. This receptor was taken from a human donor in a cohort sampled during active COVID-19. DNA sequence: TGTGCCAGCAGCTCCCCGGTTTCCAATGAGCAGTTCTTC. Its product reads: CASSSPVSNEQFF.